The 17 T cell receptor beta chains reported below all come from one sample, sequenced in a study of CXCR3-negative and CXCR3-positive naive CD8 T cells. Study outcomes and limitations: TRB CDR3s of CXCR3-positive naive cells were more hydrophobic than those of CXCR3-negative naive cells.

Their recognized antigens are unknown. UMI labels and 5' RACE were used to prepare the TRB cDNA libraries. TCRdb reprocessed the 5' RACE reads; each CDR3 protein has one entry and no DNA is given. In all, the sample yields 55,000 to 75,000 distinct CDR3 sequences. The sequenced sample was naive CXCR3+ CD8+ T cells from blood. As for subset: CD45RO-CCR7+CD27+CD95- naive CD8+ T cells expressing CXCR3 (TNR3+). These TCRs come from a human donor in good health. Some clones in this sample may be carry-over from other donors' samples.

The J gene is TRBJ2-5, the V gene TRBV2; with no DNA, the TCRdb D assignment of TRBD1 cannot be verified. Per germline, CDR1 SNHLY and CDR2 FYNNEI. The CDR3 length is 16 residues. The CDR3 here is CASSPRTGGGQETQYF. Variable domain in full (rest from reference TRBV2 and TRBJ2-5): EPEVTQTPSHQVTQMGQEVILRCVPISNHLYFYWYRQILGQKVEFLVSFYNNEISEKSEIFDDQFSVERPDGSNFTLKIRSTKLEDSAMYFCASSPRTGGGQETQYFGPGTRLLVL.

The V call is TRBV25-1, the J call TRBJ2-1; TCRdb proposes TRBD1, but this gene call is untestable without DNA. CDR3 length equals 19 residues. The germline V gene encodes CDR1 MGHDK and CDR2 SYGVNS. The CDR3 reads CASSDLQGGGRGRIYEQFF.

V is TRBV7-9 and J is TRBJ2-3; there is no DNA to check the TCRdb D call of TRBD1. The CDR3 spans 14 residues. Germline V gene data show CDR1 as SEHNR and CDR2 as FQNEAQ (reference sequence). This CDR3 reads CASSPRDRGDTQYF.

The gene calls are TRBV15 and TRBJ2-7. CDR3 length equals 14 residues. The V gene's germline CDR1 is LNHNV and CDR2 YYDKDF (reference sequence). CDR3 protein: CATSRGRSSYEQYF.

The chain links TRBV12-3 or TRBV12-4 to TRBJ1-5; TCRdb returns TRBD1, unconfirmable since there is no DNA. CDR3 length: 15 residues. This CDR3 reads CASSLTGQGWQPQHF.

The chain employs TRBV6-2 or TRBV6-3 and TRBJ2-3. The CDR3 spans 14 residues. Looked up from germline, CDR1 is MNHEY and CDR2 is SVGEGT. This CDR3 reads CASSYGTDTDTQYF.

The gene calls are TRBV4-2 and TRBJ2-1; the D call from TCRdb, TRBD1, cannot be confirmed without DNA. There are 17 residues in the CDR3. Looked up from germline, CDR1 is LGHNA and CDR2 is YNFKEQ. Here the CDR3 reads CASSQLTGTGGNNEQFF.

The rearrangement uses TRBV5-5 and TRBJ2-1; TCRdb selects TRBD1, and the lack of DNA leaves this call unchecked. This CDR3 region has 16 residues. CDR1 and CDR2 from the germline V gene are SGHKS and YYEKEE (reference sequence). The CDR3 loop reads CASSLAPGQVYNEQFF.

This chain connects TRBV15 to TRBJ2-7; lacking DNA, the TRBD1 call made by TCRdb goes unchecked. Germline values: CDR1 LNHNV, CDR2 YYDKDF (reference sequence). This CDR3 spans 15 amino acids. This chain's CDR3 is CATSPPGQGVYEQYF.

The chain recombines TRBV11-3 with TRBJ2-2; TCRdb's assignment of TRBD2 cannot be checked, as there is no DNA. Germline V gives CDR1 SGHNT, CDR2 YENEEA. The CDR3 is 15 residues long. CDR3 sequence: CASSLGGPYTGELFF.

The chain uses TRBV18 and TRBJ2-5. Germline V lookup: CDR1 KGHSH, CDR2 LQKENI. This CDR3 is built from 15 residues. The CDR3 is CASSPLGIQQETQYF. Combining the CDR3 with reference TRBV18 and TRBJ2-5 gives the whole variable domain NAGVMQNPRHLVRRRGQEARLRCSPMKGHSHVYWYRQLPEEGLKFMVYLQKENIIDESGMPKERFSAEFPKEGPSILRIQQVVRGDSAAYFCASSPLGIQQETQYFGPGTRLLVL.

V gene TRBV6-1 combines with J gene TRBJ1-1; checking the TCRdb D call of TRBD1 is not possible without DNA. The germline V gene encodes CDR1 MNHNS and CDR2 SASEGT. This CDR3 contains 17 residues. The chain's CDR3 is CASSGQQGLSSNTEAFF.

The V and J genes are TRBV20-1 and TRBJ2-7. Germline CDR1 reads DFQATT; CDR2 reads SNEGSKA (reference sequence). The CDR3 totals 13 residues. The CDR3 sequence is CSARVQSTYEQYF.

The rearrangement links TRBV12-3 or TRBV12-4 to TRBJ2-1; TCRdb's D gene call, TRBD1, goes unchecked for lack of DNA. The CDR3 contains 12 residues. The CDR3 loop is CAILQGAGEQFF.

This chain links TRBV7-9 with TRBJ2-7; TCRdb returns TRBD1, unconfirmable since there is no DNA. Germline CDR1 SEHNR, CDR2 FQNEAQ (reference sequence). The CDR3 is 13 amino acids. The CDR3 sequence is CASSLKGDYEQYF.

V and J are TRBV29-1 and TRBJ2-4; checking the TCRdb D call of TRBD1 is not possible without DNA. The CDR3 has 19 residues. Germline V gives CDR1 SQVTM, CDR2 ANQGSEA. The CDR3 spells CSVEDRQLDWGSMENIQYF.

The CDR3 loop is CASTLGVSYEQYF. The chain couples TRBV7-2 to TRBJ2-7; TCRdb proposes TRBD2, but this gene call is untestable without DNA. In germline, CDR1 is SGHTA, CDR2 FQGNSA. The CDR3 sequence is 13 residues long.